These T cell receptor beta chains were read from a single sample in a study of T cells in Graves' hyperthyroidism and ophthalmopathy. TCRdb processed the multiplex PCR reads anew with MiXCR; each CDR3 protein has one entry. The sample carries approximately 520,000 distinct CDR3 sequences, less than 25% recorded once. What was sequenced was blood. These receptors were obtained from a man in his late teens or twenties with Graves' hyperthyroidism. CDR3s include the opening cysteine and the closing phenylalanine or tryptophan. The order of the fields is J gene, V gene, clone size, D gene, CDR3 DNA, CDR3 protein. D genes are given only for firm matches. Size is stated for part of the rows, as once, few or many counts, or as a class when the clone is expanded.

j_gene: TRBJ2-2
v_gene: TRBV12-3/TRBV12-4
abundance: many
d_gene: NA
CDR3nt: TGTGCCAGCAGTTTCAGAACTTCAAACACCGGGGAGCTGTTTTTT
CDR3aa: CASSFRTSNTGELFF

j_gene: TRBJ1-2
v_gene: TRBV30
abundance: many
d_gene: NA
CDR3nt: TGTGCCTGGAGTGTACTCTGGGGCTACACCTTC
CDR3aa: CAWSVLWGYTF

j_gene: TRBJ2-2
v_gene: TRBV27
abundance: many
d_gene: TRBD1
CDR3nt: TGTGCCAGCACCCCCTCAGGGGGACGCGGGGAGCTGTTTTTT
CDR3aa: CASTPSGGRGELFF

j_gene: TRBJ2-5
v_gene: TRBV11-3
abundance: many
d_gene: NA
CDR3nt: TGTGCCAGCAGCTTAAAGGCCCAGCTAGATGGTGAGACCCAGTACTTC
CDR3aa: CASSLKAQLDGETQYF

j_gene: TRBJ1-5
v_gene: TRBV19
abundance: many
d_gene: TRBD1
CDR3nt: TGTGCCAGTAGTGAGACAGGGTTAGGCAATCAGCCCCAGCATTTT
CDR3aa: CASSETGLGNQPQHF

j_gene: TRBJ1-1
v_gene: TRBV19
abundance: many
d_gene: TRBD1
CDR3nt: TGTGCCACCGGAGACAGGGACACTGAAGCTTTCTTT
CDR3aa: CATGDRDTEAFF

j_gene: TRBJ2-3
v_gene: TRBV27
abundance: few
d_gene: TRBD1
CDR3nt: TGTGCCAGCAGTATAACTACAGGGGGCACAGATACGCAGTATTTT
CDR3aa: CASSITTGGTDTQYF

j_gene: TRBJ2-7
v_gene: TRBV2
abundance: many
d_gene: NA
CDR3nt: TGTGCCGTCCGGGAAGAAAGGACCTACGAGCAGTACTTC
CDR3aa: CAVREERTYEQYF

j_gene: TRBJ1-2
v_gene: TRBV7-9
abundance: few
d_gene: NA
CDR3nt: TGTGCCAGCAGCTCCCGTTCGACACCCACCTATGGCTACACCTTC
CDR3aa: CASSSRSTPTYGYTF

j_gene: TRBJ1-6
v_gene: TRBV28
abundance: few
d_gene: TRBD1
CDR3nt: TGTGCCAGCAGTCAGACAGGGGGGGGCTCACCCCTCCACTTT
CDR3aa: CASSQTGGGSPLHF

j_gene: TRBJ1-5
v_gene: TRBV6-1
abundance: many
d_gene: TRBD1
CDR3nt: TGTGCCAGCAGTGTCGGACAGGGGACTCAGCCCCAGCATTTT
CDR3aa: CASSVGQGTQPQHF

j_gene: TRBJ2-7
v_gene: TRBV11-2
abundance: many
d_gene: NA
CDR3nt: TGTGCCAGCAGCTTAGATGGGCGGAAAACACCCTACGAGCAGTACTTC
CDR3aa: CASSLDGRKTPYEQYF

j_gene: TRBJ2-7
v_gene: TRBV5-6
abundance: NA
d_gene: NA
CDR3nt: TGTGCCAGCAGCGCAGGACAGATGCGCGAGCAGTACTTC
CDR3aa: CASSAGQMREQYF

j_gene: TRBJ1-5
v_gene: TRBV6-1
abundance: few
d_gene: NA
CDR3nt: TGTGCCAGCAGTGAGGTCCTTATCAATCAGCCCCAGCATTTT
CDR3aa: CASSEVLINQPQHF

j_gene: TRBJ1-2
v_gene: TRBV28
abundance: many
d_gene: TRBD1
CDR3nt: TGTGCCAGCAGAGCCGGGACAGGGGTTATCTATGGCTACACCTTC
CDR3aa: CASRAGTGVIYGYTF

j_gene: TRBJ2-6
v_gene: TRBV6-1
abundance: many
d_gene: NA
CDR3nt: TGTGCCAGCAGTGGACAACGCTCTGGGGCCAACGTCCTGACTTTC
CDR3aa: CASSGQRSGANVLTF

j_gene: TRBJ2-2
v_gene: TRBV2
abundance: NA
d_gene: TRBD1
CDR3nt: TGTGCCAGCGCCAGGGACCGACAGGGGGCGCCCGGGGAGCTGTTTTTT
CDR3aa: CASARDRQGAPGELFF

j_gene: TRBJ1-1
v_gene: TRBV11-2
abundance: NA
d_gene: TRBD1
CDR3nt: TGTGCCAGCAGCTCCGGGTCAGGGGGCATGATGAACACTGAAGCTTTCTTT
CDR3aa: CASSSGSGGMMNTEAFF

j_gene: TRBJ2-4
v_gene: TRBV12-3/TRBV12-4
abundance: few
d_gene: NA
CDR3nt: TGTGCCAGCAGTTTAGCTCCGACAGGCTCAAACATTCAGTACTTC
CDR3aa: CASSLAPTGSNIQYF

j_gene: TRBJ1-1
v_gene: TRBV3-1
abundance: few
d_gene: TRBD1
CDR3nt: TGTGCCAGCAGTCAATGGGGAGCCGGGACAGCTGAAGCTTTCTTT
CDR3aa: CASSQWGAGTAEAFF

j_gene: TRBJ1-2
v_gene: TRBV27
abundance: many
d_gene: NA
CDR3nt: TGTGCCAGCAGTTATCGGCAGTACTATGGCTACACCTTC
CDR3aa: CASSYRQYYGYTF

j_gene: TRBJ2-7
v_gene: TRBV2
abundance: many
d_gene: NA
CDR3nt: TGTGCCAGCAGCGCCGGGACCTCCTCCCACGAGCAGTACTTC
CDR3aa: CASSAGTSSHEQYF

j_gene: TRBJ2-4
v_gene: TRBV28
abundance: NA
d_gene: NA
CDR3nt: TGTGCCAGCAGTTTGGGACCGGGCCCAAAAAACATTCAGTACTTC
CDR3aa: CASSLGPGPKNIQYF

j_gene: TRBJ2-3
v_gene: TRBV6-2/TRBV6-3
abundance: NA
d_gene: NA
CDR3nt: TGTGCCAGCAGCTCTGGGGTGGAGCCGGATACGCAGTATTTT
CDR3aa: CASSSGVEPDTQYF

j_gene: TRBJ1-1
v_gene: TRBV12-3/TRBV12-4
abundance: many
d_gene: NA
CDR3nt: TGTGCCAGCATCCAGAGGGGTGGGAAAGGGAACACTGAAGCTTTCTTT
CDR3aa: CASIQRGGKGNTEAFF

j_gene: TRBJ2-5
v_gene: TRBV6-5
abundance: many
d_gene: TRBD2
CDR3nt: TGTGCCAGCAGTTCCGGACTAGCGGGGGATTCCCAAGAGACCCAGTACTTC
CDR3aa: CASSSGLAGDSQETQYF

j_gene: TRBJ1-1
v_gene: TRBV7-2
abundance: NA
d_gene: TRBD1
CDR3nt: TGTGCCAGCAGCTTACTCAGGGGGCGGACTGAAGCTTTCTTT
CDR3aa: CASSLLRGRTEAFF

j_gene: TRBJ1-1
v_gene: TRBV6-1
abundance: many
d_gene: NA
CDR3nt: TGTGCCAGCAGTGAAGCTGAGGACCACACTGAAGCTTTCTTT
CDR3aa: CASSEAEDHTEAFF

j_gene: TRBJ2-5
v_gene: TRBV11-2
abundance: many
d_gene: TRBD2
CDR3nt: TGTGCCAGCAGCTTAGGGGGCGGGGGGCACCAAGAGACCCAGTACTTC
CDR3aa: CASSLGGGGHQETQYF

j_gene: TRBJ2-2
v_gene: TRBV15
abundance: many
d_gene: NA
CDR3nt: TGTGCCACCAGCGGACCTGCCCTCCGAGGGGGGCGTACCGGGGAGCTGTTTTTT
CDR3aa: CATSGPALRGGRTGELFF

j_gene: TRBJ2-5
v_gene: TRBV12-3/TRBV12-4
abundance: many
d_gene: TRBD1
CDR3nt: TGTGCCAGCAGTGGGGGACAGGGGGGAACCGACCAAGAGACCCAGTACTTC
CDR3aa: CASSGGQGGTDQETQYF

j_gene: TRBJ1-1
v_gene: TRBV19
abundance: many
d_gene: NA
CDR3nt: TGTGCCAGTACCCGAGGAGGGATTGAAGCTTTCTTT
CDR3aa: CASTRGGIEAFF

j_gene: TRBJ1-1
v_gene: TRBV4-1
abundance: few
d_gene: TRBD1
CDR3nt: TGCGCCAGCAGCCCTGAAACAGGGGTCAGTGCTTTCTTT
CDR3aa: CASSPETGVSAFF

j_gene: TRBJ1-2
v_gene: TRBV7-9
abundance: NA
d_gene: NA
CDR3nt: TGTGCCAGCAGCCCACCGGAGGGGCATGGCTACACCTTC
CDR3aa: CASSPPEGHGYTF

j_gene: TRBJ2-7
v_gene: TRBV6-1
abundance: few
d_gene: NA
CDR3nt: TGTGCCAGCAGTGTGAGGCAGCGCCACGAGCAGTACTTC
CDR3aa: CASSVRQRHEQYF

j_gene: TRBJ1-5
v_gene: TRBV6-1
abundance: NA
d_gene: NA
CDR3nt: TGTGCCAGCAGTCCCCGACAGTATAGCAATCATCCCCAGCATTTT
CDR3aa: CASSPRQYSNHPQHF

j_gene: TRBJ2-7
v_gene: TRBV2
abundance: many
d_gene: NA
CDR3nt: TGTGCCAGCAGTGAACGTCTCTACGAGCAGTACTTC
CDR3aa: CASSERLYEQYF

j_gene: TRBJ2-7
v_gene: TRBV12-3/TRBV12-4
abundance: many
d_gene: TRBD2
CDR3nt: TGTGCCAGCAGTTTGTCCGGGGGGGCGGACGAGCAGTACTTC
CDR3aa: CASSLSGGADEQYF

j_gene: TRBJ1-2
v_gene: TRBV20-1
abundance: many
d_gene: NA
CDR3nt: TGCAGTGCTAGAGATCCGAGCCAGGATCGGTATGGCTACACCTTC
CDR3aa: CSARDPSQDRYGYTF

j_gene: TRBJ1-2
v_gene: TRBV12-3/TRBV12-4
abundance: many
d_gene: TRBD1
CDR3nt: TGTGCCAGCAGACCGGGGACAGCCTATGGCTACACCTTC
CDR3aa: CASRPGTAYGYTF

j_gene: TRBJ2-7
v_gene: TRBV28
abundance: once
d_gene: TRBD1
CDR3nt: TGTGCCAGCAGAAGCCCGATGGGACAGGTGAGAGAGCAGTACTTC
CDR3aa: CASRSPMGQVREQYF

j_gene: TRBJ1-3
v_gene: TRBV2
abundance: many
d_gene: TRBD1
CDR3nt: TGTGCCAGCAGTCGGAACAGGGGCTCTGGAAACACCATATATTTT
CDR3aa: CASSRNRGSGNTIYF

j_gene: TRBJ1-1
v_gene: TRBV6-4
abundance: many
d_gene: NA
CDR3nt: TGTGCCAGCAGGGAGTACGAGAGCACTGAAGCTTTCTTT
CDR3aa: CASREYESTEAFF

j_gene: TRBJ1-3
v_gene: TRBV6-1
abundance: few
d_gene: NA
CDR3nt: TGTGCCAGCAGTGAAGACGCCTACTCTGGAAACACCATATATTTT
CDR3aa: CASSEDAYSGNTIYF

j_gene: TRBJ2-7
v_gene: TRBV29-1
abundance: many
d_gene: NA
CDR3nt: TGCAGCGCAGGACAGTGGGACGCCTACGAGCAGTACTTC
CDR3aa: CSAGQWDAYEQYF

j_gene: TRBJ1-2
v_gene: TRBV2
abundance: NA
d_gene: NA
CDR3nt: TGTGCCAGCAGTGAAGGTGGTGTGGCCAGGGGCTACACCTTC
CDR3aa: CASSEGGVARGYTF

j_gene: TRBJ1-6
v_gene: TRBV6-1
abundance: many
d_gene: NA
CDR3nt: TGTGCCAGCAAGGAGGATCTCTCCTATAATTCACCCCTCCACTTT
CDR3aa: CASKEDLSYNSPLHF

j_gene: TRBJ2-5
v_gene: TRBV25-1
abundance: NA
d_gene: TRBD1
CDR3nt: TGTGCCAGCAGTGAACGAGGACAGGGGGTTGGGGAGACCCAGTACTTC
CDR3aa: CASSERGQGVGETQYF

j_gene: TRBJ2-7
v_gene: TRBV28
abundance: many
d_gene: TRBD1
CDR3nt: TGTGCCAGCGCAGGGGGCGGGTACGAGCAGTACTTC
CDR3aa: CASAGGGYEQYF

j_gene: TRBJ1-1
v_gene: TRBV6-1
abundance: NA
d_gene: NA
CDR3nt: TGTGCCAGCACCGGTCGGGGGAGAGCCGCTGAAGCTTTCTTT
CDR3aa: CASTGRGRAAEAFF

j_gene: TRBJ1-1
v_gene: TRBV11-2
abundance: many
d_gene: NA
CDR3nt: TGTGCCAGCAGCTTACTGTCTGACGGGGACACTGAAGCTTTCTTT
CDR3aa: CASSLLSDGDTEAFF

j_gene: TRBJ1-2
v_gene: TRBV4-1
abundance: few
d_gene: NA
CDR3nt: TGCGCCAGCAGCACCCGATGGAGGGCTAACTATGGCTACACCTTC
CDR3aa: CASSTRWRANYGYTF

j_gene: TRBJ2-7
v_gene: TRBV12-3/TRBV12-4
abundance: NA
d_gene: TRBD2
CDR3nt: TGTGCCAGCAGTTCTTTGCGGGGGGGGTACGAGCAGTACTTC
CDR3aa: CASSSLRGGYEQYF

j_gene: TRBJ1-6
v_gene: TRBV7-8
abundance: NA
d_gene: NA
CDR3nt: TGTGCCAGCAGCTTAGCGTCAGCTGCAAATTCACCCCTCCACTTT
CDR3aa: CASSLASAANSPLHF

j_gene: TRBJ1-2
v_gene: TRBV6-1
abundance: NA
d_gene: NA
CDR3nt: TGTGCCAGCAGCCGCCTGGGGGGAGGCTACACCTTC
CDR3aa: CASSRLGGGYTF